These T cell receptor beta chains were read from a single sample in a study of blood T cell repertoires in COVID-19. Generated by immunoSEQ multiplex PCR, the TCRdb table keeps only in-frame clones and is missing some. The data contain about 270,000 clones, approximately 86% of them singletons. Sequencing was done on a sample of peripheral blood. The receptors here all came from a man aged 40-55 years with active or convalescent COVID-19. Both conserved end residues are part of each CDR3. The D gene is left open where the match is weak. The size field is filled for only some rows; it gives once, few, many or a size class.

CAWSVPGQGAYGYTF | TGTGCCTGGAGTGTCCCGGGACAGGGGGCCTATGGCTACACCTTC | . | TRBJ1-2 | TRBV30 | TRBD1
CSVEKDSNNEQFF | TGCAGCGTTGAAAAAGACAGTAACAATGAGCAGTTCTTC | . | TRBJ2-1 | TRBV29-1 | .
CAWSWGVNRNYGYTF | TGTGCCTGGAGTTGGGGGGTCAATCGAAACTATGGCTACACCTTC | . | TRBJ1-2 | TRBV30 | .
CASSPQRTSGRHENTDTQYF | TGCGCCAGCAGCCCACAGAGGACTAGCGGGAGGCATGAGAACACAGATACGCAGTATTTT | . | TRBJ2-3 | TRBV4-1 | TRBD2
CASSLGQAAPTLHF | TGCGCCAGCAGCTTGGGACAGGCAGCTCCAACCCTCCACTTT | . | TRBJ1-6 | TRBV5-1 | .
CASSLGPSTEAFF | TGTGCCAGCAGTTTGGGCCCTTCCACTGAAGCTTTCTTT | . | TRBJ1-1 | TRBV12-3/TRBV12-4 | .
CASSGIGTGNGDEQFF | TGCGCCAGCAGCGGAATCGGGACAGGTAACGGGGATGAGCAGTTCTTC | . | TRBJ2-1 | TRBV5-1 | TRBD1
CASIQDRGSNQPQHF | TGTGCCAGCATTCAGGATAGGGGGAGCAATCAGCCCCAGCATTTT | . | TRBJ1-5 | TRBV6-5 | .
CASSQTTGPLGYGYTF | TGTGCCAGCAGCCAAACTACAGGTCCATTGGGCTATGGCTACACCTTC | once | TRBJ1-2 | TRBV14 | .
CASSYSQGAAEQFF | TGTGCCAGCAGTTACTCGCAGGGGGCGGCGGAGCAGTTCTTC | . | TRBJ2-1 | TRBV6-5 | TRBD1
CASSLSDTEAFF | TGTGCCAGCAGTTTGTCGGACACTGAAGCTTTCTTT | once | TRBJ1-1 | TRBV12-3/TRBV12-4 | .
CASSVTGTGNTEAFF | TGTGCCAGCAGCGTCACCGGGACAGGGAACACTGAAGCTTTCTTT | . | TRBJ1-1 | TRBV7-3 | TRBD1
CASSGRTVNQPQHF | TGCGCCAGCAGCGGCAGGACAGTAAATCAGCCCCAGCATTTT | . | TRBJ1-5 | TRBV4-1 | .
CATSDSGTDYTDTQYF | TGTGCCACCAGTGATTCGGGAACAGATTACACAGATACGCAGTATTTT | . | TRBJ2-3 | TRBV24-1 | .
CASSQGENQPQHF | TGCGCCAGCAGCCAGGGGGAAAATCAGCCCCAGCATTTT | . | TRBJ1-5 | TRBV5-1 | TRBD1
CSVEDGGSYEQYF | TGCAGCGTTGAAGACGGAGGATCCTACGAGCAGTACTTC | few | TRBJ2-7 | TRBV29-1 | .
CASSSLGQGNTEAFF | TGTGCCAGCAGTTCATTGGGACAGGGGAACACTGAAGCTTTCTTT | . | TRBJ1-1 | TRBV28 | TRBD1
CASRLNQPQHF | TGTGCCAGCCGCCTAAATCAGCCCCAGCATTTT | . | TRBJ1-5 | TRBV2 | .
CASSLMAGPLSTEAFF | TGTGCCAGCAGCTTAATGGCAGGGCCCTTGAGCACTGAAGCTTTCTTT | . | TRBJ1-1 | TRBV7-3 | .
CASSLGQGIGETQYF | TGTGCCAGCAGCTTGGGACAGGGGATTGGGGAGACCCAGTACTTC | . | TRBJ2-5 | TRBV7-8 | TRBD1
CASSQDVAVLGELFF | TGTGCCAGCAGCCAAGATGTAGCGGTTTTGGGGGAGCTGTTTTTT | . | TRBJ2-2 | TRBV3-1/TRBV3-2 | .
CASSPDRDSPLHF | TGTGCCAGTAGTCCAGACAGGGATTCACCCCTCCACTTT | . | TRBJ1-6 | TRBV19 | TRBD1
CATSTGGYGTEAFF | TGTGCCACTTCCACAGGGGGCTATGGCACTGAAGCTTTCTTT | many | TRBJ1-1 | TRBV24-1 | TRBD1
CASSFARQYERSGANVLTF | TGTGCCAGCAGTTTCGCGAGACAGTACGAGAGGTCTGGGGCCAACGTCCTGACTTTC | . | TRBJ2-6 | TRBV27 | .
CASSLGAGPQETQYF | TGTGCCAGCAGCTTAGGCGCGGGGCCGCAAGAGACCCAGTACTTC | . | TRBJ2-5 | TRBV11-3 | .
CASSSRTGGEIYGYTF | TGTGCCAGCAGTTCCAGGACAGGGGGGGAGATCTATGGCTACACCTTC | . | TRBJ1-2 | TRBV6-6 | TRBD1
CASSVGRSNEKLFF | TGTGCCAGCAGTGTAGGCAGGTCTAATGAAAAACTGTTTTTT | . | TRBJ1-4 | TRBV2 | .
CASSAGTEETQYF | TGTGCCAGCAGTGCCGGGACAGAAGAGACCCAGTACTTC | once | TRBJ2-5 | TRBV6-4 | TRBD1
CASSLYRDRGNEQYF | TGTGCCAGCAGCCTTTACAGGGACAGGGGAAACGAGCAGTACTTC | . | TRBJ2-7 | TRBV7-9 | TRBD1
CAWSARYGEPQHF | TGTGCCTGGAGTGCTAGGTACGGGGAGCCCCAGCATTTT | . | TRBJ1-5 | TRBV30 | .
CASSKDRGQATEAFF | TGTGCCAGCAGCAAAGACAGGGGGCAGGCCACTGAAGCTTTCTTT | . | TRBJ1-1 | TRBV7-9 | TRBD1
CASSLGQYTDTQYF | TGTGCCAGCAGTTTGGGGCAATACACAGATACGCAGTATTTT | once | TRBJ2-3 | TRBV7-2 | .
CASSGGSPYNEQFF | TGTGCCAGCAGTGGCGGGAGCCCCTACAATGAGCAGTTCTTC | . | TRBJ2-1 | TRBV25-1 | TRBD2
CASSLWQGWNSPLHF | TGTGCCAGCAGTTTATGGCAGGGGTGGAATTCACCCCTCCACTTT | . | TRBJ1-6 | TRBV27 | .
CAIGGPGTGTQGDYGYTF | TGTGCCATCGGGGGGCCCGGGACAGGGACTCAAGGTGACTATGGCTACACCTTC | . | TRBJ1-2 | TRBV10-3 | TRBD1
CATSRGDRDGEKLFF | TGTGCCACCAGCAGAGGTGACAGGGATGGTGAAAAACTGTTTTTT | once | TRBJ1-4 | TRBV15 | TRBD1
CASSYSTGGRYEQYF | TGTGCCAGCAGTTACTCGACAGGGGGTAGGTACGAGCAGTACTTC | once | TRBJ2-7 | TRBV6-5 | TRBD1
CASRKKDRAEEPQHF | TGCGCCAGCAGAAAAAAAGACAGGGCCGAGGAACCCCAGCATTTT | . | TRBJ1-5 | TRBV10-1 | TRBD1
CGSASNLRNTIYF | TGTGGCTCAGCGTCAAACTTAAGAAACACCATATATTTT | . | TRBJ1-3 | TRBV25-1 | .
CASSATGGTEAFF | TGTGCCAGCAGCGCGACAGGGGGCACTGAAGCTTTCTTT | . | TRBJ1-1 | TRBV7-3 | TRBD1
CASSTSGRSYEQYF | TGTGCCAGTAGTACTAGCGGGAGATCCTACGAGCAGTACTTC | . | TRBJ2-7 | TRBV19 | TRBD2